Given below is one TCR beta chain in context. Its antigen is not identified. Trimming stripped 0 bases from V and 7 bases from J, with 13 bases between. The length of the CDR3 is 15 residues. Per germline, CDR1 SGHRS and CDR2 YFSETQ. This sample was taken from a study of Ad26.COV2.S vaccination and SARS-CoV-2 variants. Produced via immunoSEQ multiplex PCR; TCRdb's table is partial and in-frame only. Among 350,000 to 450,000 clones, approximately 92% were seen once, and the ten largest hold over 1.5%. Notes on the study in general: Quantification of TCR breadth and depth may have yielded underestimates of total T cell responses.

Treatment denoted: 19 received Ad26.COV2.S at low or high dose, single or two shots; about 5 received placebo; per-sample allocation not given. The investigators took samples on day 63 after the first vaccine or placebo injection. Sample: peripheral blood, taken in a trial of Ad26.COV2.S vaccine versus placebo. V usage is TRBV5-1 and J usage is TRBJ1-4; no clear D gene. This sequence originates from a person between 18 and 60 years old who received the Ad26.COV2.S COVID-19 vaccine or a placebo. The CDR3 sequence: CASSLAGGLGEKLFF. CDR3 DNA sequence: TGCGCCAGCAGCTTGGCGGGAGGATTAGGTGAAAAACTGTTTTTT.